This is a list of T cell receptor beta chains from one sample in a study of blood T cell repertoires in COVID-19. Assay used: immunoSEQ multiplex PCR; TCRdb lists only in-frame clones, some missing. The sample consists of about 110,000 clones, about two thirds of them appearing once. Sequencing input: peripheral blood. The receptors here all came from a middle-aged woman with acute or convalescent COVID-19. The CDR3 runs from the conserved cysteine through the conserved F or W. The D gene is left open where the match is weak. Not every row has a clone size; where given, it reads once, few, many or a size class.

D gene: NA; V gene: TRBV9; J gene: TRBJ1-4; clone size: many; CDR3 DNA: TGTGCCAGCAGCGTAGGGGGCTTGACTAATGAAAAACTGTTTTTT; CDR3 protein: CASSVGGLTNEKLFF
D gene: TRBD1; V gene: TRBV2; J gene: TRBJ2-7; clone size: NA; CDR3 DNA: TGTGCCAGCGACCAGGGACAGGGGGCGCATGAGCAGTACTTC; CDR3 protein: CASDQGQGAHEQYF
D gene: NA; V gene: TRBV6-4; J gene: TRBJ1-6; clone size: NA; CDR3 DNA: TGTGCCAGCAGTGACTATTCGGAGAATTCACCCCTCCACTTT; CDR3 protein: CASSDYSENSPLHF
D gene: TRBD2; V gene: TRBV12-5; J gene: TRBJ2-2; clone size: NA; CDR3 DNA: TGTGCTAGTGGTCCCGGGACTAGCGGGGTCCTGGGCGGGGAGCTGTTTTTT; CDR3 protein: CASGPGTSGVLGGELFF
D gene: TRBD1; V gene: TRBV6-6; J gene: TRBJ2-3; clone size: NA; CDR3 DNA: TGTGCCAGCAGTGGGCAGGGGGCAGGCACAGATACGCAGTATTTT; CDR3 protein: CASSGQGAGTDTQYF
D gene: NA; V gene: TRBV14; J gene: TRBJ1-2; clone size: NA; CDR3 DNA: TGTGCCAGCAGCCTAAGACAGTCCTATGGCTACACCTTC; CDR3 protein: CASSLRQSYGYTF
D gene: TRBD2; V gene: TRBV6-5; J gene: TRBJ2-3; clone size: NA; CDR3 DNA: TGTGCCAGCAGTTACGAGTTGGGGGGGAGAGATACGCAGTATTTT; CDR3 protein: CASSYELGGRDTQYF
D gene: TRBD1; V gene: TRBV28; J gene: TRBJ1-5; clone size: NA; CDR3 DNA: TGTGCCAGCAGCTCTTTCGGGACAGGACAGCCCCAGCATTTT; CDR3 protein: CASSSFGTGQPQHF
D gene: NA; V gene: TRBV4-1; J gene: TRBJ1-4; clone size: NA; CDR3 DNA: TGCGCCAGCAGCCAAGATCGGGACTTCGGGGATGAAAAACTGTTTTTT; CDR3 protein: CASSQDRDFGDEKLFF
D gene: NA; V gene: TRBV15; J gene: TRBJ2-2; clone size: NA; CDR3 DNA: TGTGCCACCAGCATACAGACGAACACCGGGGAGCTGTTTTTT; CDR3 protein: CATSIQTNTGELFF
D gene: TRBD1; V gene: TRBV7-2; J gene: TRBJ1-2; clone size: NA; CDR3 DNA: TGTGCCAGCAGCAGCAGACAGGGCATAGAGGGCTACACCTTC; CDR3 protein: CASSSRQGIEGYTF
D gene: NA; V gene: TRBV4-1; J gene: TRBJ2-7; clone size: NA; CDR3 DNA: TGCGCCAGCAGCTACGGACATCCGAGCTCCTACGAGCAGTACTTC; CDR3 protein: CASSYGHPSSYEQYF
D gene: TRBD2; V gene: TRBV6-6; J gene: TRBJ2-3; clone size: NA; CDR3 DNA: TGTGCCAGCAGAGATAGCGGGGGGGGCACAGATACGCAGTATTTT; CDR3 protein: CASRDSGGGTDTQYF
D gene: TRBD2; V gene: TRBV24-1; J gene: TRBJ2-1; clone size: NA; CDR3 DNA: TGTGCCACCAGTGATTGGACTAGCGGGGGGCGTGATGAGCAGTTCTTC; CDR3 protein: CATSDWTSGGRDEQFF
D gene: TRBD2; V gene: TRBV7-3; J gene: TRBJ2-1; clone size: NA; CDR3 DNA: TGTGCCAGCAGCTTAAATTCGGGGGGATACAATGAGCAGTTCTTC; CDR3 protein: CASSLNSGGYNEQFF
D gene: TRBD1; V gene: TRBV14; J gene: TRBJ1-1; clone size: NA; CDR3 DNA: TGTGCCAGCAGTTCGGGACAGGGGCTCCGGACTGAAGCTTTCTTT; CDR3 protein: CASSSGQGLRTEAFF
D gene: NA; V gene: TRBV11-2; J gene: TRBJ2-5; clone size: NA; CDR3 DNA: TGTGCCAGCAGCCGCGACAGATGGGGAACCGAAGAGACCCAGTACTTC; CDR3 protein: CASSRDRWGTEETQYF
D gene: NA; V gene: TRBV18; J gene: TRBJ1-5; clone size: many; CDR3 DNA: TGTGCCAGCTCTTCGCAGGGTGAGGATCAGCCCCAGCATTTT; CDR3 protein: CASSSQGEDQPQHF
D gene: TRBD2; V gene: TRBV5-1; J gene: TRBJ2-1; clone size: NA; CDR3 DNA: TGCGCCAGCAGCCCGAGGGCTCAAAACCCTAGCGGCCTCCAGAGAAATGAGCAGTTCTTC; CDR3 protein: CASSPRAQNPSGLQRNEQFF
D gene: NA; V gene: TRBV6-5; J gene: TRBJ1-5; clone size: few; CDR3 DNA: TGTGCCAGCAGAATATCGGGACACAGTAATCAGCCCCAGCATTTT; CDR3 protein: CASRISGHSNQPQHF
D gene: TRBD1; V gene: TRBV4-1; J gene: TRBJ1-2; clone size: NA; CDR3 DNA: TGCGCCAGCAGCCAAGATACCGGGACAGGCAACTATGGCTACACCTTC; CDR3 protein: CASSQDTGTGNYGYTF
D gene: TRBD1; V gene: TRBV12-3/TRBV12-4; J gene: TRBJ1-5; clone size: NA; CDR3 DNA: TGTGCCAGCACTCGGGACAGGGGTCAGCCCCAGCATTTT; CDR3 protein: CASTRDRGQPQHF
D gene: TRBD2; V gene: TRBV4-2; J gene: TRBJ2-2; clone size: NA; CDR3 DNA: TGTGCCAGCAGCCCTAGGACTAGTTCGGACGGGGAGCTGTTTTTT; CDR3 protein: CASSPRTSSDGELFF
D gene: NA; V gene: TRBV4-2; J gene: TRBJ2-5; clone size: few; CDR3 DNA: TGTGCCAGCAGCCCAAACCCGGGGTCGGAGACCCAGTACTTC; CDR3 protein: CASSPNPGSETQYF
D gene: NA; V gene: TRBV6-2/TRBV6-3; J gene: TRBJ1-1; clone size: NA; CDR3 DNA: TGTGCCAGCAGTTCTCCGGGACTCACTGAAGCTTTCTTT; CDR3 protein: CASSSPGLTEAFF
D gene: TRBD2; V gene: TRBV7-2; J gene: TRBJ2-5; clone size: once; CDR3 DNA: TGTGCCAGCAGCTTGACTAGCGGGGGGGCCCGGGAAAGAGAGACCCAGTACTTC; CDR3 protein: CASSLTSGGARERETQYF
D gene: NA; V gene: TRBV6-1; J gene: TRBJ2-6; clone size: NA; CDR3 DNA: TGTGCCAGCAGTGTGGGAGTCGGGTCTGGGGCCAACGTCCTGACTTTC; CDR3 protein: CASSVGVGSGANVLTF
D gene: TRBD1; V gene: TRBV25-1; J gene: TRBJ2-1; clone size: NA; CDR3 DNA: TGTGCCAGCATCCCAGGGGGCTCCTACAATGAGCAGTTCTTC; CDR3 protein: CASIPGGSYNEQFF
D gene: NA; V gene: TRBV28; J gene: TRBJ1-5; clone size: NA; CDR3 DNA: TGTGCCAGCATGAGACACACCACCGGCCATCAGCCCCAGCATTTT; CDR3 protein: CASMRHTTGHQPQHF
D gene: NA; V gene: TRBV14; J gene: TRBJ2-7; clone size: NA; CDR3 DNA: TGTGCCAGCAGCCCAGGACAGTCAAAGGGGGTTTTGAACGAGCAGTACTTC; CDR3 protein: CASSPGQSKGVLNEQYF
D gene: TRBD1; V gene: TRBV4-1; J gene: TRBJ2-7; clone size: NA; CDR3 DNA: TGCGCCAGCAGCCCAGTCGGACAGGGGGCGCTACCCTACGAGCAGTACTTC; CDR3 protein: CASSPVGQGALPYEQYF
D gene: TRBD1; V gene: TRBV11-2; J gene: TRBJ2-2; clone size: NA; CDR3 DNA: TGTGCCAGCAGCTTAAGGCCTGGGGACAGTCCGAACACCGGGGAGCTGTTTTTT; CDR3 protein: CASSLRPGDSPNTGELFF
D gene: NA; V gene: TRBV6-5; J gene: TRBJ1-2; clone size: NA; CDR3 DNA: TGTGCCAGCAGACAGGTAGCTGGCTACACCTTC; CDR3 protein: CASRQVAGYTF
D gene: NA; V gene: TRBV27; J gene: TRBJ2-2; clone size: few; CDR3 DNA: TGTGCCAGCGGGGGCCTCGCGGCTCTTGAGGAGCTGTTTTTT; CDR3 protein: CASGGLAALEELFF
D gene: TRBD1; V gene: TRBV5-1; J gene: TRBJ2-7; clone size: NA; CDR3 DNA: TGCGCCAGCAGCTTGTTGGGACAGAGCTCCTACGAGCAGTACTTC; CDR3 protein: CASSLLGQSSYEQYF
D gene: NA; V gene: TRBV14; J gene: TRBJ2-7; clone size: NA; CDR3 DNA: TGTGCCAGCAGCCAAGTGGGGAGGCGGGGCTACTCCTACGAGCAGTACTTC; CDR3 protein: CASSQVGRRGYSYEQYF
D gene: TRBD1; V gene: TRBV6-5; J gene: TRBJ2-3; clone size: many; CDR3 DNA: TGTGCCACCTCGACAGGGGTAAGGGATACGCAGTATTTT; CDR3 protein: CATSTGVRDTQYF
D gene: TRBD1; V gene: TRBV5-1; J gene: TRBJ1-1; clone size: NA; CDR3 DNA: TGCGCCAGCAGCTCCGGACAGGGGGACACTGAAGCTTTCTTT; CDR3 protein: CASSSGQGDTEAFF
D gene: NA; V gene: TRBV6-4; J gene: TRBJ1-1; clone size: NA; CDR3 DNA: TGTGCCAGCAGTGACTCCCTTGAGGGGGGGGAAGCTTTCTTT; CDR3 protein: CASSDSLEGGEAFF
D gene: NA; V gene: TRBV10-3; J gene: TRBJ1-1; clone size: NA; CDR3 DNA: TGTGCCATCAGTGGAGGGTCCACTGAAGCTTTCTTT; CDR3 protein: CAISGGSTEAFF
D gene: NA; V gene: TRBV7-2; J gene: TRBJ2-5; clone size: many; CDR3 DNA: TGTGCCAGCAGCTACGGAGAGACCCAGTACTTC; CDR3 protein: CASSYGETQYF
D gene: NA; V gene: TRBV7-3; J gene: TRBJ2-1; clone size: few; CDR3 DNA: NA; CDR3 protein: CASSPVPGAWGYNEQFF
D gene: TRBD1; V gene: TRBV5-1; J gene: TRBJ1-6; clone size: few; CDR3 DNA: TGCGCCAGCAGCTTTGGACAGGGGACCTCACCCCTCCACTTT; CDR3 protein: CASSFGQGTSPLHF
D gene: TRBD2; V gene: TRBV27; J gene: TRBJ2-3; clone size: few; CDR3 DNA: TGTGCCAGCAGTTCCTTAGCGGGAGGGAGGGATACGCAGTATTTT; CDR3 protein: CASSSLAGGRDTQYF
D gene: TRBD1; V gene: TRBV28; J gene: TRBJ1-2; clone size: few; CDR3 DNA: TGTGCCAGCAGTTTATTACAGGGGGCTGGCTATGGCTACACCTTC; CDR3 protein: CASSLLQGAGYGYTF
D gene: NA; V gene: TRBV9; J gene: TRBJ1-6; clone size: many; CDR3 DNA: TGTGCCAGCAGCGTAGCGGGTAATTCACCCCTCCACTTT; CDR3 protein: CASSVAGNSPLHF
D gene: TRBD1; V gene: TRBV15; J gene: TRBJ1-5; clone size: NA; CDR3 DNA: TGTGCCACCGGCAGAGGAAGAGGACAGGGAGGGGATCAGCCCCAGCATTTT; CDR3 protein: CATGRGRGQGGDQPQHF
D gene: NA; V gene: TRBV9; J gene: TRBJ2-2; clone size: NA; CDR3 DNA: TGTGCCAGCAGCGTATTTGTGGCCGAGAACACCGGGGAGCTGTTTTTT; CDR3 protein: CASSVFVAENTGELFF
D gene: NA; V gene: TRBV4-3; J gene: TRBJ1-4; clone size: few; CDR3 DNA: TGCGCCAGCAGCCGCACACAGGGAGCAACTAATGAAAAACTGTTTTTT; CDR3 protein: CASSRTQGATNEKLFF
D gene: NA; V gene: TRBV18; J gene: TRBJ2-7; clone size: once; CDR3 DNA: TGTGCCAGCTCACCACCTGGGCAGGGGCGGCTCGAGCAGTACTTC; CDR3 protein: CASSPPGQGRLEQYF
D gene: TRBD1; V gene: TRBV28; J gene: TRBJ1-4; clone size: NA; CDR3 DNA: TGTGCCAGCAGTATAGGGACAGGGGGCTATGAAAAACTGTTTTTT; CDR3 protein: CASSIGTGGYEKLFF
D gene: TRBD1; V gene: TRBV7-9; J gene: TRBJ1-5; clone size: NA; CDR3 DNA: TGTGCCAGCAGCCTGGACAGGGGAAGGATTCAGCCCCAGCATTTT; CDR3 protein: CASSLDRGRIQPQHF
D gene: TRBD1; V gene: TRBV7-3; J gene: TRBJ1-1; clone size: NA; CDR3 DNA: TGTGCCAGCAGCAAACAGGGGACGAACACTGAAGCTTTCTTT; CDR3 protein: CASSKQGTNTEAFF
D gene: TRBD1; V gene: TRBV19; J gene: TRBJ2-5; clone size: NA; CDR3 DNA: TGTGCCAGTAGTACACAGGGGGCTGAAGAGACCCAGTACTTC; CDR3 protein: CASSTQGAEETQYF
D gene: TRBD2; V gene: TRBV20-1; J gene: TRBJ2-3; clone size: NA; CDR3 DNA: TGCAGTGCTAGTCCCTTACTAGCGGGGGCCCCCACAGATACGCAGTATTTT; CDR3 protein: CSASPLLAGAPTDTQYF
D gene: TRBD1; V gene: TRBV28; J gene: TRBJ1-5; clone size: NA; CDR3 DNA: TGTGCCAGCAGTTCCCACAGGGGAACGGATCTCAGCAATCAGCCCCAGCATTTT; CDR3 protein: CASSSHRGTDLSNQPQHF
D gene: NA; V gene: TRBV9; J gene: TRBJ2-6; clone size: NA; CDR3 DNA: TGTGCCAGCGCGGGTGGGGCCAACGTCCTGACTTTC; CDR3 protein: CASAGGANVLTF